The 4 T cell receptor beta chains reported below all come from one sample, sequenced in a study of siplizumab effects on memory and regulatory T cells. TCRdb's copy holds only in-frame clones and misses some; the assay was immunoSEQ multiplex PCR. The sample lists 56,000 or so clones; around 97% were seen once. The sequenced sample consisted of naive CD8+ T cells sorted from blood. Source of these receptors: a human donor in good health.

This chain uses TRBV6-1 with TRBJ2-1; possible D gene TRBD1, 5 bases. This CDR3 is 13 amino acids long. The V gene's germline CDR1 is MNHNS and CDR2 SASEGT. Trimming pared 8 bases from V and 7 bases from J, leaving 15 bases between. DNA for the CDR3: TGTGCCAGCCAGGGAAAGCTAATGAATGAGCAGTTCTTC. It encodes CASQGKLMNEQFF.

The genes are TRBV5-4 and TRBJ1-4; D not resolved. Per the germline V gene, CDR1 is SGHNT and CDR2 is YYREEE (reference sequence). V lost 0 bases, J lost 4 bases, and 16 bases lay in between. The CDR3 is 17 residues long. The CDR3 loop reads CASSLGVSLSDNEKLFF. The CDR3 region has the DNA TGTGCCAGCAGCTTGGGGGTATCTCTGTCGGATAATGAAAAACTGTTTTTT.

V is TRBV28 and J is TRBJ2-3; the match to TRBD2 covers 7 bases. The CDR3 extends over 15 amino acids. Trimming at V came to 6 bases and at J to 2 bases, leaving 8 bases not matched to a gene. Germline V gives CDR1 MDHEN, CDR2 SYDVKM. Here the CDR3 DNA reads TGTGCCAGCAGGGGTGCGGGAGCCTCCACAGATACGCAGTATTTT. This sequence encodes CASRGAGASTDTQYF.

The V and J genes are TRBV29-1 and TRBJ1-1; perhaps TRBD1 as D (6 bases). Germline assignment: CDR1 SQVTM and CDR2 ANQGSEA. The ends were cut back, 3 bases at V and 1 base at J, with 12 bases in the middle. The CDR3 has 14 residues. Here the CDR3 reads CSVDSDRKNTEAFF. CDR3 bases: TGCAGCGTTGATAGTGACAGGAAGAACACTGAAGCTTTCTTT. The full variable domain, rest sourced from reference TRBV29-1 and TRBJ1-1, is SAVISQKPSRDICQRGTSLTIQCQVDSQVTMMFWYRQQPGQSLTLIATANQGSEATYESGFVIDKFPISRPNLTFSTLTVSNMSPEDSSIYLCSVDSDRKNTEAFFGQGTRLTVV.